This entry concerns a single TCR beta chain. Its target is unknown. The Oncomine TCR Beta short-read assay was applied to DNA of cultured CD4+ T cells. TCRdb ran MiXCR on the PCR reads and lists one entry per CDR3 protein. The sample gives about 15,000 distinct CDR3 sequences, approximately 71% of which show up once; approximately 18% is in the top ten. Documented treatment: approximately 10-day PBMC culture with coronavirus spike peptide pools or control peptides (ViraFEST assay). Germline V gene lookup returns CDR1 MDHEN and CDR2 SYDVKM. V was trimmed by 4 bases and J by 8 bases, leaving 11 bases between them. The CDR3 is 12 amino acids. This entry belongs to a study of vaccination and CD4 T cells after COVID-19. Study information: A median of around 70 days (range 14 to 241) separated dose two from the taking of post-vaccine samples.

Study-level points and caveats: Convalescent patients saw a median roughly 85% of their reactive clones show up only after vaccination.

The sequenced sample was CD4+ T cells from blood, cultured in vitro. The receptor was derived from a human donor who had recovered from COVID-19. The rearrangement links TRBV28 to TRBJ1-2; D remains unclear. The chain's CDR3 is CASSWAHRGYTF. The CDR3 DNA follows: TGTGCCAGCAGTTGGGCCCATCGGGGCTACACCTTC.